The 18 T cell receptor beta chains below were found in one sample sequenced in a study of CD4 T cells in relation to SARS-CoV-2 and coronaviruses. Method: immunoSEQ multiplex PCR; TCRdb's copy keeps in-frame clones and lacks some. The sample consists of around 54,000 clones, 90% to 95% of them appearing once. Sequencing was done on a sample of naive CD4+ T cells from PBMCs. Indicated subset: naive CD4+ T cells isolated by negative enrichment. These TCRs come from an adult with COVID-19.

The rearrangement joins TRBV28 to TRBJ2-7; D might be TRBD1 or TRBD2, each matching 5 bases. CDR3 size: 16 residues. V dropped 9 bases and J dropped 0 bases, with 21 bases sitting between them. The germline V gene encodes CDR1 MDHEN and CDR2 SYDVKM. CDR3 protein: CASWGTGFPYSYEQYF. Written as DNA, the CDR3 is TGTGCCAGTTGGGGGACGGGATTCCCTTACTCCTACGAGCAGTACTTC.

V gene TRBV7-9 combines with J gene TRBJ1-4; 7 bases align to TRBD1. The CDR3 has 15 residues. CDR1 and CDR2 from the germline V gene are SEHNR and FQNEAQ (reference sequence). Trimming removed 6 bases from V and 0 bases from J; junction bases left unmatched: 4. CDR3 coding DNA: TGTGCCAGCAGTAGGGACAGAGCAACTAATGAAAAACTGTTTTTT. Amino acids: CASSRDRATNEKLFF.

The chain combines TRBV7-2 with TRBJ2-5; D uncertain. The CDR3 consists of 12 residues. V was clipped by 5 bases and J by 0 bases, with 4 bases between them. Germline lookup yields CDR1 SGHTA and CDR2 FQGNSA. The CDR3 nucleotides are TGTGCCAGCAGCCAGTACCAAGAGACCCAGTACTTC. Translation: CASSQYQETQYF.

This rearrangement joins TRBV5-6 to TRBJ2-7, with D hard to call. Trimming took off 3 bases at V and 6 bases at J, with 16 bases between the two ends. Per germline, CDR1 SGHDT and CDR2 YYEEEE. The CDR3 is made up of 14 amino acids. The CDR3 coding sequence is TGTGCCAGCAGCTCCCACAATTTAGTGGGCGAGCAGTACTTC. It translates to CASSSHNLVGEQYF.

The rearrangement links TRBV2 to TRBJ2-3, with a weak D call TRBD2 (5 bases). The CDR3 covers 13 residues. Trimming stripped 7 bases from V and 4 bases from J, with 12 bases between. In germline, CDR1 is SNHLY, CDR2 FYNNEI. The CDR3 bases are TGTGCCAGCACGGATCTGGGAGCAGATACGCAGTATTTT. Its protein product is CASTDLGADTQYF.

The chain uses TRBV12-3 or TRBV12-4 and TRBJ2-1; possible D gene TRBD1, 5 bases. V was pared by 3 bases and J by 7 bases, with 7 bases between. The CDR3 runs 12 residues. The CDR3 loop is CASSFAGNEQFF. CDR3 DNA sequence: TGTGCCAGCAGTTTTGCAGGGAATGAGCAGTTCTTC.

The rearrangement uses TRBV5-4 and TRBJ2-1; no clear D gene. V gave up 4 bases and J gave up 8 bases, with 10 bases separating them. The CDR3 is 12 amino acids. From germline, CDR1 is SGHNT and CDR2 YYREEE (reference sequence). This chain's CDR3 is CASSPRVDEQFF. The CDR3 DNA is TGTGCCAGCAGCCCTAGGGTGGATGAGCAGTTCTTC.

This chain links TRBV28 with TRBJ1-4, with D perhaps TRBD1 (5 bases). V lost 4 bases and J 5 bases, leaving 14 bases between the germline ends. CDR1 is MDHEN and CDR2 is SYDVKM in the germline V gene. The CDR3 runs to 15 residues. CDR3 residues: CASSSQGDSNEKLFF. The CDR3 DNA reads TGTGCCAGCAGTTCACAAGGGGACTCAAATGAAAAACTGTTTTTT.

V and J are TRBV10-3 and TRBJ2-7, with 12 nucleotides matching TRBD2. The CDR3 is 20 amino acids. CDR1 is ENHRY, CDR2 SYGVKD, per germline. With 6 bases clipped from V and 2 bases from J, the junction kept 20 bases outside the gene matches. The CDR3 bases are TGTGCCATCAGCGACCGCGGTCTAGCGGGAGGGCTGTTTGGGGCCTACGAGCAGTACTTC. Protein product: CAISDRGLAGGLFGAYEQYF.

This chain uses TRBV27 with TRBJ1-6; D uncertain. Germline V gene data show CDR1 as MNHEY and CDR2 as SMNVEV (reference sequence). V was shortened by 6 bases and J by 0 bases, with 12 bases between the two germline ends. The CDR3 runs 16 residues. This CDR3 reads CASRRNFSSYNSPLHF. The CDR3 DNA is TGTGCCAGCAGACGGAATTTTAGCTCCTATAATTCACCCCTCCACTTT.

This chain uses TRBV19 with TRBJ1-2; D not resolved. This CDR3 has 17 amino acids. V was shortened by 10 bases and J by 0 bases, with 24 bases between the two germline ends. Germline lookup yields CDR1 LNHDA and CDR2 SQIVND (reference sequence). As DNA, the CDR3 is TGTGCCACCAAGAACTGGGATCCAACCACAGCTAACTATGGCTACACCTTC. It specifies CATKNWDPTTANYGYTF.

The chain couples TRBV6-4 to TRBJ2-3, with 8 bases fitting TRBD2. Looked up from germline, CDR1 is MRHNA and CDR2 is SNTAGT. V lost 6 bases to trimming and J lost 1 base; unmatched junction nucleotides: 9. The CDR3 length is 16 residues. The CDR3 DNA follows: TGTGCCAGCAGCTTAACTAGCGGCGGGGGCACAGATACGCAGTATTTT. This encodes CASSLTSGGGTDTQYF.

The chain couples TRBV7-3 to TRBJ2-7; the D call may be TRBD1 or TRBD2 (6 bases each). CDR3 length: 15 residues. Looked up from germline, CDR1 is SGHTA and CDR2 is FQGTGA. V lost 5 bases, J lost 0 bases, and 14 bases lay in between. In nucleotides, the CDR3 is TGTGCCAGCAGCCCCGGGGGCAGCAACTCCTACGAGCAGTACTTC. Translation gives CASSPGGSNSYEQYF.

The chain recombines TRBV3-1 (or the pseudogene TRBV3-2) with TRBJ1-1; D gene unclear. Looked up from germline, CDR1 is LGHDT and CDR2 is YNNKEL (reference sequence). Trimming pared 1 base from V and 2 bases from J, leaving 5 bases between. The CDR3 spans 13 residues. The CDR3: CASSQVVNTEAFF. The CDR3 DNA sequence: TGTGCCAGCAGCCAAGTGGTTAACACTGAAGCTTTCTTT.

The rearrangement joins TRBV20-1 to TRBJ2-1, with a possible D match to TRBD1 (6 bases). The CDR3 consists of 14 residues. Germline V lookup: CDR1 DFQATT, CDR2 SNEGSKA (reference sequence). The V and J ends lost 3 bases and 3 bases respectively, with 12 bases between them. The CDR3 protein is CSASRGTHYNEQFF. The CDR3 region has the DNA TGCAGTGCTAGTAGGGGGACCCACTACAATGAGCAGTTCTTC.

The rearrangement links TRBV4-2 to TRBJ1-4, with 7 bases that match TRBD1. This CDR3 comprises 15 residues. Germline V gene data show CDR1 as LGHNA and CDR2 as YNFKEQ. The V gene end was trimmed by 1 base and the J gene end by 6 bases; junction bases not matched to a gene: 5. CDR3: CASSQGGQGDEKLFF. Here the CDR3 DNA reads TGTGCCAGCAGCCAAGGAGGTCAGGGGGATGAAAAACTGTTTTTT.

This sequence joins TRBV27 and TRBJ2-7; 12 bases align to TRBD2. Germline V gene lookup returns CDR1 MNHEY and CDR2 SMNVEV (reference sequence). Unmatched junction bases numbered 7, after V lost 4 bases and J lost 6 bases. The CDR3 totals 15 residues. The CDR3 DNA is TGTGCCAGCAGTTGGCCTAGCGGGAGGGCTTTCGAGCAGTACTTC. It encodes CASSWPSGRAFEQYF.

This chain links TRBV6-5 with TRBJ1-1; perhaps TRBD1 as D (5 bases). The CDR3 covers 14 residues. Trimming pared 6 bases from V and 0 bases from J, leaving 11 bases between. CDR1 is MNHEY and CDR2 is SVGAGI in the germline V gene. This CDR3 is CASSPGALNTEAFF. CDR3 sequence (DNA): TGTGCCAGCAGCCCCGGGGCGTTGAACACTGAAGCTTTCTTT.